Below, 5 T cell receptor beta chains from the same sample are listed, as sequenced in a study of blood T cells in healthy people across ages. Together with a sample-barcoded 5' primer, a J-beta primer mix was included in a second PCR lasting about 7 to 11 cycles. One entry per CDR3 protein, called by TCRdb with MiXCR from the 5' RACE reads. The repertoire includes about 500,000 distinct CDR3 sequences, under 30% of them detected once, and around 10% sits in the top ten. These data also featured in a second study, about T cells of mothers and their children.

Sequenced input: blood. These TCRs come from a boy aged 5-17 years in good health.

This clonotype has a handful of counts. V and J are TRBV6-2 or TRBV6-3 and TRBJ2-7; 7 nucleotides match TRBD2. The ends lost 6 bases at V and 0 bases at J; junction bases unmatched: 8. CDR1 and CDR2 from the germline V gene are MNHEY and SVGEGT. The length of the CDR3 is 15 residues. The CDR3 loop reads CASSATLAVSYEQYF. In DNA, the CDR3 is TGTGCCAGCAGCGCAACTCTAGCGGTCTCCTACGAGCAGTACTTC.

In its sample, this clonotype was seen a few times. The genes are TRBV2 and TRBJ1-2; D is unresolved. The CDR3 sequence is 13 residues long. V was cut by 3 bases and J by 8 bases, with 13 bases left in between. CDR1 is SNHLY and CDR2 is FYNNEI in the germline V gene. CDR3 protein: CASSDGPYVGYTF. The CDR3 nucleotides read TGTGCCAGCAGTGATGGGCCGTATGTCGGCTACACCTTC.

The CDR3 coding sequence is TGCAGTGCTAGGGGGGGCAGGGCCTATGGCTACACCTTC. This encodes CSARGGRAYGYTF. This chain uses TRBV20-1 with TRBJ1-2; maybe TRBD1 (6 bases). The germline V gene encodes CDR1 DFQATT and CDR2 SNEGSKA (reference sequence). V lost 3 bases to trimming and J lost 4 bases, with 12 bases between them. The CDR3 sequence is 13 residues long.

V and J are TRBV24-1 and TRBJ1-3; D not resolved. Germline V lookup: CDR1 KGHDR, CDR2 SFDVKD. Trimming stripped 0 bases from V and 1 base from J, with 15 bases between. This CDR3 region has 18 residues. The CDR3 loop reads CATSDLIEERLSGNTIYF. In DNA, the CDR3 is TGTGCCACCAGTGATTTGATCGAGGAAAGGCTTTCTGGAAACACCATATATTTT.

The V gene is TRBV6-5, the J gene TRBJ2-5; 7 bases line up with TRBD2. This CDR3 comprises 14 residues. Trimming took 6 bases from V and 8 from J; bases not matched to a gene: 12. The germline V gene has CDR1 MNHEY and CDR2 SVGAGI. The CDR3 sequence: CASRQTGTTPTQYF. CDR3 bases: TGTGCCAGCAGACAGACCGGGACTACCCCCACCCAGTACTTC.